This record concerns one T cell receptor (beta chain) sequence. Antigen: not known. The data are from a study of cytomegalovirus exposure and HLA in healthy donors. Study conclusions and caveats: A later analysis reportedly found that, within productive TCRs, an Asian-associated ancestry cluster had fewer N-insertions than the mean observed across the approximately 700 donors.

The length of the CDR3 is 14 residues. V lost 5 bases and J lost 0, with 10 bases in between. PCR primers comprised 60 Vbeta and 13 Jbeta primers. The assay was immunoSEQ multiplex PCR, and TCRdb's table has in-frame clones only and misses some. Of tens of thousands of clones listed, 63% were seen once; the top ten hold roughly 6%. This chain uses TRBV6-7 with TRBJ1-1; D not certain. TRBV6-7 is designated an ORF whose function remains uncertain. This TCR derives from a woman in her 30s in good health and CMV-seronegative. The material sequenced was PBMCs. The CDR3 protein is CASSEAGMNTEAFF. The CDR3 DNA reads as TGTGCCAGCAGTGAAGCCGGGATGAACACTGAAGCTTTCTTT.